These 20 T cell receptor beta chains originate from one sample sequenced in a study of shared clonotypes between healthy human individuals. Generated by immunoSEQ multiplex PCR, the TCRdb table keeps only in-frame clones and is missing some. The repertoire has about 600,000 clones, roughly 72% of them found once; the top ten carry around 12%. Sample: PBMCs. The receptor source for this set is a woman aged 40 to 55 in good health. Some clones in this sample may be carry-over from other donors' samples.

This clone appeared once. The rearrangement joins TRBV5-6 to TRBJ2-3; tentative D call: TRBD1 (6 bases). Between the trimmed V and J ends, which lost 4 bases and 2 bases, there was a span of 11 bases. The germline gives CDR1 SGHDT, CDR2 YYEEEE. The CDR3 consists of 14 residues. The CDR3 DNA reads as TGTGCCAGCAGCGTGGGGGCCAACACAGATACGCAGTATTTT. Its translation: CASSVGANTDTQYF.

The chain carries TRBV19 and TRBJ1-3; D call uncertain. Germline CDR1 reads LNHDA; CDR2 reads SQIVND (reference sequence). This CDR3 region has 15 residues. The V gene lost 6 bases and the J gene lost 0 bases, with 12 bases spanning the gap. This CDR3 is CASRKQRSSGNTIYF. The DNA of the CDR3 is TGTGCCAGTAGAAAACAGAGAAGCTCTGGAAACACCATATATTTT.

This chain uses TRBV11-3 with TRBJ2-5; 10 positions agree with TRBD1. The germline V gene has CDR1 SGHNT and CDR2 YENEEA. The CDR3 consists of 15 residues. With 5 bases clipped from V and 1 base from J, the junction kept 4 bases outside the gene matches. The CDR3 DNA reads TGTGCCAGCAGCGAAGGGACAGGGGCCCAAGAGACCCAGTACTTC. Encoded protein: CASSEGTGAQETQYF.

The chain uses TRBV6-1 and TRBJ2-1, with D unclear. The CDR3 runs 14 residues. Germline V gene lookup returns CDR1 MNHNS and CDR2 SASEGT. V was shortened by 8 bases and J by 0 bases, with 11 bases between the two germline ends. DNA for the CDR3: TGTGCCAGCCGGACCATGAGCTCCTACAATGAGCAGTTCTTC. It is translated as CASRTMSSYNEQFF.

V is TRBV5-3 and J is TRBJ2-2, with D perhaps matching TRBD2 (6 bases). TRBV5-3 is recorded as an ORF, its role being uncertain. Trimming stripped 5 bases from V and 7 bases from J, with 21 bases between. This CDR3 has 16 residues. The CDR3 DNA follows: TGTGCCAGAAGACACTCCCCGGGACTCCGAATCGGGGAGCTGTTTTTT. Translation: CARRHSPGLRIGELFF.

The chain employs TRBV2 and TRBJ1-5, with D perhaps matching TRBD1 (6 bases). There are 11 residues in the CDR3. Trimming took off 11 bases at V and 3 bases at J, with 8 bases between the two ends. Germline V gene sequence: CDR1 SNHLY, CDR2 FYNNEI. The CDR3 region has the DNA TGTGCCGCAGGGGACAATCAGCCCCAGCATTTT. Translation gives CAAGDNQPQHF.

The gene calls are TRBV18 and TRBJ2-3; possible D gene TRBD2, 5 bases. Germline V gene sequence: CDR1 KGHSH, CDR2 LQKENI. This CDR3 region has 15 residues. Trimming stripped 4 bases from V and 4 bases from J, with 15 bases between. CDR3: CASSRSGRNPDTQYF. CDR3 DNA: TGTGCCAGCTCACGGAGCGGTCGGAACCCAGATACGCAGTATTTT. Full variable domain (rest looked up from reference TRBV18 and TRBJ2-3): NAGVMQNPRHLVRRRGQEARLRCSPMKGHSHVYWYRQLPEEGLKFMVYLQKENIIDESGMPKERFSAEFPKEGPSILRIQQVVRGDSAAYFCASSRSGRNPDTQYFGPGTRLTVL.

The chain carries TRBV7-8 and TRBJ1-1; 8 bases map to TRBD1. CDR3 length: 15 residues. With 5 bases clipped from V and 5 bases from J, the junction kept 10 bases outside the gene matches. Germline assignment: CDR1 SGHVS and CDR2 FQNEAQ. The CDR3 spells CASSSRQGRGTEAFF. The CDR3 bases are TGTGCCAGCAGCAGTCGACAGGGGAGAGGGACTGAAGCTTTCTTT.

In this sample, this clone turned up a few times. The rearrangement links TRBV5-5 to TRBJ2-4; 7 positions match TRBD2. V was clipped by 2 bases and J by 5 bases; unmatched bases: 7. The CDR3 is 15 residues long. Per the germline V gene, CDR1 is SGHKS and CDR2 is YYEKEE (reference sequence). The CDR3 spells CASSLGEGWENIQYF. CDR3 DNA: TGTGCCAGCAGCTTAGGGGAGGGTTGGGAAAACATTCAGTACTTC.

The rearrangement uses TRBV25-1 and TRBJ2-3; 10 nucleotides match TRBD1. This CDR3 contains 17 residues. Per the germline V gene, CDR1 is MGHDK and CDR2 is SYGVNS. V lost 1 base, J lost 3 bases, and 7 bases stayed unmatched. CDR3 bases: TGTGCCAGCAGTGAATCCGGTCCGGGACAGGGGACAGATACGCAGTATTTT. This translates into CASSESGPGQGTDTQYF.

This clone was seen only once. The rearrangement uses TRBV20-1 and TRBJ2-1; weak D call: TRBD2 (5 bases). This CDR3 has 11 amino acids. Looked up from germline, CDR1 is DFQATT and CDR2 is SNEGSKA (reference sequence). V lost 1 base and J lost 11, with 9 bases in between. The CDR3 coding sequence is TGCAGTGCTAGAGCGGCTAGCCAGCAGTTCTTC. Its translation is CSARAASQQFF.

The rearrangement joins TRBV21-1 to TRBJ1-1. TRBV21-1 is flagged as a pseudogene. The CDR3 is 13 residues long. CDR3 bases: TGTGCCAGCAGCAAATCTCCGGGGTATGAAGCTTTCTTT. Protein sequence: CASSKSPGYEAFF.

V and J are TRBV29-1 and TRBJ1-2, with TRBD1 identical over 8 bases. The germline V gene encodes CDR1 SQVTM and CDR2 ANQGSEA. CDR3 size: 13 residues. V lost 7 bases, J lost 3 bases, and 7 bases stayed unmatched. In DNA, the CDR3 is TGCAGCGCCGGACAGGGTTTGGACTATGGCTACACCTTC. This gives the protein CSAGQGLDYGYTF.

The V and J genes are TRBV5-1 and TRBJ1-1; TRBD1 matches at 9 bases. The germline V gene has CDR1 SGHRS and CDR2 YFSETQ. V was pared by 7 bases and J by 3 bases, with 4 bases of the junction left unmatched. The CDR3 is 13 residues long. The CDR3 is CASGRQGDTEAFF. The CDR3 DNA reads TGCGCCAGCGGCCGACAGGGGGACACTGAAGCTTTCTTT.

CDR3 sequence reads: CASMRDSPTDTQYF. CDR3 in DNA: TGTGCCAGCATGAGGGACAGTCCCACAGATACGCAGTATTTT. The V gene is TRBV2, the J gene TRBJ2-3, with 7 bases fitting TRBD1. Trimming cost V 7 bases and J 2 bases; bases outside gene matches: 6. The CDR3 spans 14 residues. CDR1 and CDR2 (germline): SNHLY, FYNNEI.

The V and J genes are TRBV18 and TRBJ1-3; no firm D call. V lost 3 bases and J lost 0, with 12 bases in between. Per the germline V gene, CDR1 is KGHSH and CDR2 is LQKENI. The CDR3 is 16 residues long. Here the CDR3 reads CASSPKPTGSGNTIYF. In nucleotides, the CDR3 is TGTGCCAGCTCACCTAAACCGACGGGCTCTGGAAACACCATATATTTT.

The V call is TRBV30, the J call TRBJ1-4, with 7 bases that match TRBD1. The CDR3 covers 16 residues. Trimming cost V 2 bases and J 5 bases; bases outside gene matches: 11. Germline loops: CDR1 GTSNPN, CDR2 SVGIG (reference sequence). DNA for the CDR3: TGTGCCTGGAGTCGACAGGGTTATCAGGAGAATGAAAAACTGTTTTTT. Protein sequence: CAWSRQGYQENEKLFF.

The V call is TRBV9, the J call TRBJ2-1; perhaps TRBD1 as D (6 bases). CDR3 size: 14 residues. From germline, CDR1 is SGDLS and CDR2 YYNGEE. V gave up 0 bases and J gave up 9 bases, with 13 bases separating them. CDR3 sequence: CASSVGGRGGEQFF. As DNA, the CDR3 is TGTGCCAGCAGCGTAGGAGGTAGAGGGGGTGAGCAGTTCTTC.

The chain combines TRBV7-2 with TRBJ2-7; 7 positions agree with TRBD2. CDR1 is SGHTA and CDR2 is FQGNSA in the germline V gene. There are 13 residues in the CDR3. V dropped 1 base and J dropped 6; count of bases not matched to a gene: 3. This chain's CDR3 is CASSLGGGVEQYF. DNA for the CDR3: TGTGCCAGCAGCTTAGGTGGGGGGGTCGAGCAGTACTTC.

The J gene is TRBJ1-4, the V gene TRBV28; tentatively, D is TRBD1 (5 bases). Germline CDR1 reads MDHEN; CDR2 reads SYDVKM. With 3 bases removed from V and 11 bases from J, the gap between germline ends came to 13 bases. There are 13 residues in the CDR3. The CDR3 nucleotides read TGTGCCAGCAGTTTTCTGGGGGTGGTGAAACTGTTTTTT. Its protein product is CASSFLGVVKLFF.